Ten or more counts support the clone carrying this T cell receptor beta chain. Its antigen is unknown. The junction had 10 bases not matched to a gene; V was cut back by 5 bases and J by 2 bases. Germline V gives CDR1 SEHNR, CDR2 FQNEAQ (reference sequence). The CDR3 contains 16 residues. This record comes from a study of T-cell reconstitution after alpha-beta-depleted transplantation in children. Unique molecular identifiers were used to barcode this TCRbeta library. One entry per CDR3 protein results from TCRdb running MiXCR on the PCR reads. The data show 330,000 or so distinct CDR3 sequences, roughly a tenth seen once. Study findings and constraints: After transplant, at about two months, alpha-beta T cells were reportedly derived from several hundred expanded graft clones.

The receptor was derived from a boy younger than two with acute myeloid leukemia, due to receive a stem cell transplant. Sequencing used PBMCs, obtained before TCRalphabeta/CD19-depleted stem cell transplant. The rearrangement uses TRBV7-9 and TRBJ2-7; 9 bases line up with TRBD1. As DNA, the CDR3 is TGTGCCAGCAGCCTTTCCGGTGGGGACAGGGCCTACGAGCAGTACTTC. Translation: CASSLSGGDRAYEQYF.